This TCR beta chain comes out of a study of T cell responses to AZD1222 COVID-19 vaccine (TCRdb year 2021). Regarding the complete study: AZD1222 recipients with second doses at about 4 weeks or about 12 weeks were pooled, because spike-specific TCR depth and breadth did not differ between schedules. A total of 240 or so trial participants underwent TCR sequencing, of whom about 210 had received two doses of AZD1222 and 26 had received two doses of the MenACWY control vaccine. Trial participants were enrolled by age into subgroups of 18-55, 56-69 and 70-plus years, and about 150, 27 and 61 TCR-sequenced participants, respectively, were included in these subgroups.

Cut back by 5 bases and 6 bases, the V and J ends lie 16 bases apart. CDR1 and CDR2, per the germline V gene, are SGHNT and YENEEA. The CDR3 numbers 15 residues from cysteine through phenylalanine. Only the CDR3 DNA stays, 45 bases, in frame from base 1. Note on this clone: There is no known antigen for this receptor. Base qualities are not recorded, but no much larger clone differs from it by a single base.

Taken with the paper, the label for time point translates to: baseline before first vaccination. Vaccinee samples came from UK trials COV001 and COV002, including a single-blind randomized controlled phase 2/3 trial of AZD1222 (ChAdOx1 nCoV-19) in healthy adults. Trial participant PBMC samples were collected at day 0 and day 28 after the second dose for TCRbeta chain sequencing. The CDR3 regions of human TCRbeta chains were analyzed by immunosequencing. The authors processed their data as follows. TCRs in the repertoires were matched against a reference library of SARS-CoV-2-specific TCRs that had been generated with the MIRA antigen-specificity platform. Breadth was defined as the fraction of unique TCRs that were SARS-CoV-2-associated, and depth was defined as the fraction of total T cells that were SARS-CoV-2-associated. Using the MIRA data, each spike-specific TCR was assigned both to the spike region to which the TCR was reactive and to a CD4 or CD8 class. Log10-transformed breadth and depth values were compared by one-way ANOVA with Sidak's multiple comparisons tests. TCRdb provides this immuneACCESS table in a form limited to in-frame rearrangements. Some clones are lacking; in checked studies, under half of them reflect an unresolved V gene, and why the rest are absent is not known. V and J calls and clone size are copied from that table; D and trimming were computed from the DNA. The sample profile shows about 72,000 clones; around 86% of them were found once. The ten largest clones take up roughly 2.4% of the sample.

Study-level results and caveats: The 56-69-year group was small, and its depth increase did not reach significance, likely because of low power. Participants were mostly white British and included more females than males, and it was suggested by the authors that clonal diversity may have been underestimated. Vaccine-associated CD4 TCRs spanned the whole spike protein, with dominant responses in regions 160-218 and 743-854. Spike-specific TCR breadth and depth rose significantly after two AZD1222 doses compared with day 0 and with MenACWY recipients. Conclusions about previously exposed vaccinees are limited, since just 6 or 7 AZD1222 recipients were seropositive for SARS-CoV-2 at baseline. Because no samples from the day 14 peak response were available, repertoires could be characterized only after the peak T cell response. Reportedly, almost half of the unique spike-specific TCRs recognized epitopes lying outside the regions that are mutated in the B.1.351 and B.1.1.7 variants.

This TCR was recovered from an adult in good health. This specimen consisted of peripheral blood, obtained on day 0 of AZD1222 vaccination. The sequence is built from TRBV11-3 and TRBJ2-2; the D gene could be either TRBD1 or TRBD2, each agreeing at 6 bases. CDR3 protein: CASSPAPGAAGELFF. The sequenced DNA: TGTGCCAGCAGCCCCGCCCCGGGGGCAGCCGGGGAGCTGTTTTTT.